The sample holds a few counts of the clone carrying this TCR beta chain. What it recognizes is unknown. These data originate in a study of beta chain features in type 1 diabetes. Study-wide points: Since sequencing was performed on cDNA, cells with high TCR expression could be over-represented. Patients with Type 1 diabetes showed moderately but significantly shorter TCRB CDR3s in all four CD4+ subsets.

Expressed TCRB transcripts were sequenced because the isolated RNA had all been reverse transcribed beforehand. Measured with immunoSEQ multiplex PCR; TCRdb has only the in-frame clones, and not every one. The table records 600,000 or so clones, about 14% of them present only once. CDR3 length: 12 amino acids. The chain links TRBV21-1 to TRBJ1-3; the D call in the table, TRBD1, was not verified against the DNA. TRBV21-1 counts as a pseudogene. The source material was naive CD4+ T cells from blood. The receptor's source is a man aged 18 to 29 with type 1 diabetes. This chain's CDR3 is CANKTGGNTIYF. The CDR3 nucleotides read TGTGCCAACAAAACAGGTGGAAACACCATATATTTT.